This TCR beta chain appears in the sequencing data of a study of blood T cell repertoires in COVID-19. Study in general: T cells, B-cell-depleted T cells, or PBMCs supplied cDNA or gDNA.

Participant age was about 18 to 89 years, and participants resided in fewer than 30 US areas. Participants had their cohort set by participant-reported clinical history. As handled by the study authors: Amplification from reference gene primers served as the basis for estimated nucleated cell counts. Assay used: immunoSEQ multiplex PCR; TCRdb lists only in-frame clones, some missing. V and J calls and clone size are given by that table; D and trimming were obtained from the DNA. The data show around 170,000 clones, approximately 85% seen once. V was pared by 6 bases and J by 6 bases, with 12 bases between. CDR1 is MDHEN, CDR2 SYDVKM, per germline. The CDR3 runs to 12 residues.

Sequenced: PBMCs or T cells enriched from blood (not recorded which). The origin of this receptor is a woman aged 25 to 39 who had recovered from COVID-19. The V call is TRBV28, the J call TRBJ2-7; D may be TRBD1 (5 bases). The CDR3 region is CASSSPDSEQYF. The CDR3 DNA reads TGTGCCAGCAGCTCGCCCGACAGCGAGCAGTACTTC.